The T cell receptor (beta chain) described here comes from a study of blood T cell repertoires in COVID-19. Turning to the study itself: COVID-19 samples, acute and convalescent, were from the United States, Italy and Spain.

The V and J ends lost 2 bases and 7 bases respectively, with 17 bases between them. The CDR3 totals 15 residues. Germline lookup yields CDR1 MGHRA and CDR2 YSYEKL. TCRdb's table, derived via immunoSEQ multiplex PCR, lists solely in-frame clones and lacks some. The sample comprises a few hundred thousand clones, around 83% of which are singletons, and about 1% rests with the top ten. The TCR originated in a man aged 35 to 55 with acute or convalescent COVID-19. This rearrangement joins TRBV4-1 to TRBJ1-2; D gene unclear. The sequenced material came from peripheral blood. The CDR3 bases are TGCGCCAGCAGCCAACCCGCCCGGGAGGTAGCTGGCTACACCTTC. This gives the protein CASSQPAREVAGYTF.